These 17 T cell receptor beta chains came from one sample sequenced in a study of OX40 agonist ivuxolimab in advanced cancers. The assay was immunoSEQ multiplex PCR, and TCRdb's table has in-frame clones only and misses some. The table includes tens of thousands of clones, 84% detected once. The sequences come from CD4+ or CD8+ T cells sorted from blood, collected in a trial of the OX40 agonist ivuxolimab. The receptors were gathered from an adult with an advanced solid tumor such as melanoma, head and neck, liver or kidney cancer.

The rearrangement links TRBV7-2 to TRBJ1-2; 7 nucleotides agree with TRBD1. J gave up 7 bases and V 8 bases, and 19 bases lay outside the gene matches. Germline V CDR1 and CDR2: SGHTA, FQGNSA. There are 16 residues in the CDR3. In DNA, the CDR3 is TGTGCCAGCCGCCTAGGGGGCAAGATTAGGGAGTCTGGCTACACCTTC. Residues: CASRLGGKIRESGYTF.

This chain uses TRBV7-2 with TRBJ2-5; TRBD2 might be the D (6 bases). Germline loops: CDR1 SGHTA, CDR2 FQGNSA. V was clipped by 2 bases and J by 2 bases, with 6 bases between them. This CDR3 has 13 residues. The chain's CDR3 is CASSLSGQETQYF. The CDR3 nucleotides are TGTGCCAGCAGCTTAAGCGGGCAAGAGACCCAGTACTTC.

The genes are TRBV7-2 and TRBJ2-3; 12 bases map to TRBD2. After removal of 2 bases from V and 1 base from J, the junction contained 7 bases not matched to a gene. Germline assignment: CDR1 SGHTA and CDR2 FQGNSA. CDR3 length equals 18 residues. This CDR3 is CASSLLAGGSLRTDTQYF. The CDR3 DNA reads TGTGCCAGCAGCTTACTAGCGGGGGGGTCTCTCCGCACAGATACGCAGTATTTT.

The V gene is TRBV28, the J gene TRBJ2-5; D is unresolved. The CDR3 runs 14 residues. Trimming pared 0 bases from V and 5 bases from J, leaving 10 bases between. CDR1 is MDHEN and CDR2 is SYDVKM in the germline V gene. CDR3 region: CASSLWSPGETQYF. CDR3 nucleotides: TGTGCCAGCAGTTTATGGTCCCCCGGTGAGACCCAGTACTTC.

The chain joins TRBV11-2 to TRBJ1-1; the D is unclear. The CDR3 has 17 amino acids. Germline values: CDR1 SGHAT, CDR2 FQNNGV. The germline V and J ends were trimmed by 2 bases and 2 bases, with 18 bases remaining between them. The CDR3 DNA follows: TGTGCCAGCAGCTTATTCCCCGGCGAGGATGAAAACACTGAAGCTTTCTTT. This translates into CASSLFPGEDENTEAFF.

V and J are TRBV7-9 and TRBJ1-1; D unresolved. The CDR3 loop spans 13 amino acids. Germline V gene sequence: CDR1 SEHNR, CDR2 FQNEAQ (reference sequence). V was clipped by 5 bases and J by 1 base, with 8 bases between them. CDR3 sequence (DNA): TGTGCCAGCAGCCCCCAGTCGAACACTGAAGCTTTCTTT. This translates into CASSPQSNTEAFF.

The chain joins TRBV19 to TRBJ1-2; D remains unclear. CDR3 length equals 13 residues. The V gene's germline CDR1 is LNHDA and CDR2 SQIVND (reference sequence). V was trimmed by 0 bases and J by 5 bases, leaving 7 bases between them. CDR3 coding DNA: TGTGCCAGTAGTATAGATAGTTTTTATGGCTACACCTTC. It is translated as CASSIDSFYGYTF.

The chain uses TRBV27 and TRBJ2-6; no definite D call. Trimming pared 6 bases from V and 4 bases from J, leaving 13 bases between. This CDR3 is built from 15 residues. The germline V gene encodes CDR1 MNHEY and CDR2 SMNVEV (reference sequence). CDR3 protein: CASRGLEAGANVLTF. Written as DNA, the CDR3 is TGTGCCAGCAGAGGCCTCGAGGCCGGGGCCAACGTCCTGACTTTC.

CDR3 loop: CASSQDLRGKLFF. CDR3 DNA: TGCGCCAGCAGCCAAGATCTTCGAGGAAAACTGTTTTTT. V gene TRBV4-3 combines with J gene TRBJ1-4; D remains ambiguous. Trimming shortened V by 0 bases and J by 10 bases, and 9 bases separated the two germline ends. This CDR3 has 13 residues. CDR1 is LGHNA, CDR2 YSLEER, per germline.

The chain links TRBV7-2 to TRBJ2-4, with 8 bases aligning to TRBD2. Germline CDR1 reads SGHTA; CDR2 reads FQGNSA. This CDR3 contains 15 residues. V shed 5 bases, J shed 7 bases, and the junction held 10 bases outside the gene matches. CDR3 in DNA: TGTGCCAGCAGCCCCAGACTAGCGTGGGCTAACATTCAGTACTTC. It yields the protein CASSPRLAWANIQYF.

The chain has TRBV7-2 and TRBJ1-2; D unresolved. Germline loops: CDR1 SGHTA, CDR2 FQGNSA. The CDR3 covers 14 residues. The V end lost 0 bases, the J end lost 0 bases, and 5 bases lay between the germline ends. CDR3 sequence: CASSLAPTNYGYTF. As DNA, the CDR3 is TGTGCCAGCAGCTTAGCCCCAACTAACTATGGCTACACCTTC.

The chain combines TRBV5-4 with TRBJ2-2; D tentatively reads TRBD1 or TRBD2 (5 bases each). CDR3 length: 16 residues. CDR1 and CDR2 (germline): SGHNT, YYREEE (reference sequence). Trimming shortened V by 3 bases and J by 0 bases, and 12 bases separated the two germline ends. The DNA for the CDR3 is TGTGCCAGCAGCTCGGGGCGGGTGACGAACACCGGGGAGCTGTTTTTT. Its protein product is CASSSGRVTNTGELFF. The full variable domain, rest sourced from reference TRBV5-4 and TRBJ2-2, is ETGVTQSPTHLIKTRGQQVTLRCSSQSGHNTVSWYQQALGQGPQFIFQYYREEENGRGNFPPRFSGLQFPNYSSELNVNALELDDSALYLCASSSGRVTNTGELFFGEGSRLTVL.

The rearrangement uses TRBV18 and TRBJ2-3, with 9 bases identical to TRBD2. The germline CDR1 and CDR2 sequences are KGHSH and LQKENI. The CDR3 contains 16 residues. The V segment lost 4 bases and the J segment 0 bases; nucleotides outside the gene matches: 5. The CDR3 coding sequence is TGTGCCAGCTCACGCAGCGGGGGGATGAGCACAGATACGCAGTATTTT. Protein sequence: CASSRSGGMSTDTQYF.

The CDR3 DNA reads TGTGCCAGCAGTGCCGTGGGAGGTGGTGGCTACACCTTC. Encoded protein: CASSAVGGGGYTF. The chain couples TRBV6-1 to TRBJ1-2, with D unclear. CDR1 and CDR2 (germline): MNHNS, SASEGT. The germline V and J ends were trimmed by 4 bases and 7 bases, with 13 bases remaining between them. The CDR3 is made up of 13 amino acids.

The genes are TRBV5-5 and TRBJ1-5; D is possibly TRBD1 (5 bases). The germline V gene has CDR1 SGHKS and CDR2 YYEKEE (reference sequence). CDR3 length: 15 amino acids. Trimming took off 0 bases at V and 5 bases at J, with 12 bases between the two ends. CDR3 loop: CASSLAPEGYQPQHF. CDR3 sequence (DNA): TGTGCCAGCAGCTTGGCGCCCGAGGGGTATCAGCCCCAGCATTTT.

The V and J genes are TRBV7-2 and TRBJ2-7, with 10 bases fitting TRBD2. The J segment lost 2 bases and the V segment lost 0 bases, leaving 4 bases of the junction unmatched. The CDR3 loop spans 16 amino acids. The germline CDR1 and CDR2 sequences are SGHTA and FQGNSA. Here the CDR3 DNA reads TGTGCCAGCAGCTTAGCGCCTAGCGGGGGAACCTACGAGCAGTACTTC. It yields the protein CASSLAPSGGTYEQYF.

This clone appeared a single time. This chain connects TRBV2 to TRBJ1-4; TRBD1 matches at 7 bases. Germline CDR1 reads SNHLY; CDR2 reads FYNNEI. The length of the CDR3 is 14 residues. Germline trimming cut 4 bases from V and 4 bases from J; bases unmatched to any gene: 3. CDR3 coding DNA: TGTGCCAGCAGTGCACAGGGGAATAATGAAAAACTGTTTTTT. Its translation is CASSAQGNNEKLFF. Drawing the rest from reference TRBV2 and TRBJ1-4, the complete variable domain is EPEVTQTPSHQVTQMGQEVILRCVPISNHLYFYWYRQILGQKVEFLVSFYNNEISEKSEIFDDQFSVERPDGSNFTLKIRSTKLEDSAMYFCASSAQGNNEKLFFGSGTQLSVL.